A selection of T cell receptor beta chains follows, all from one sample in a study of shared clonotypes between healthy human individuals. Clones were read by immunoSEQ multiplex PCR, and TCRdb kept only the in-frame ones, dropping some. The sample holds about 230,000 clones, 50% to 75% seen once. Sequencing used memory CD4+ T cells sorted from blood. These receptors were taken from a man aged 30 to 39 in good health. The CDR3 runs from the conserved cysteine through the conserved F or W. The D gene is left open where the match is weak. Some rows have no size entry. The others give once, few or many, or a class for an expanded clone.

D	J	size	V	CDR3	DNA
-	TRBJ2-3	-	TRBV18	CASTHTDTQYF	TGTGCCAGCACGCACACAGATACGCAGTATTTT
TRBD2	TRBJ2-7	-	TRBV6-5	CASRRQSGSFDEQYF	TGTGCCAGCAGACGTCAAAGCGGGAGCTTCGACGAGCAGTACTTC
-	TRBJ1-2	-	TRBV5-6	CASSLPIPPYGYTF	TGTGCCAGCAGCTTGCCCATCCCGCCCTATGGCTACACCTTC
TRBD1	TRBJ1-5	few	TRBV6-4	CASRAGQGTPQHF	TGTGCCAGCAGGGCGGGACAGGGGACCCCCCAGCATTTT
-	TRBJ2-7	few	TRBV9	CASSVMGSTDYEQYF	TGTGCCAGCAGCGTAATGGGGTCGACCGACTACGAGCAGTACTTC
TRBD2	TRBJ2-3	-	TRBV5-5	CASSFLAGGPTDTQYF	TGTGCCAGCAGCTTTTTAGCGGGAGGGCCTACAGATACGCAGTATTTT
-	TRBJ2-3	many	TRBV7-6	CASSLRKGRDATGMDTQYF	TGTGCCAGCAGCCTCCGAAAGGGGCGGGACGCAACAGGGATGGATACGCAGTATTTT
TRBD1	TRBJ1-1	-	TRBV6-4	CASSDGQGGTEAFF	TGTGCCAGCAGTGATGGGCAGGGGGGCACTGAAGCTTTCTTT
-	TRBJ1-5	-	TRBV19	CASSIGGIESPQHF	TGTGCCAGTAGTATCGGCGGGATAGAATCGCCCCAGCATTTT
-	TRBJ2-5	-	TRBV5-1	CASSLALASVTETQYF	TGCGCCAGCAGCTTGGCCCTGGCTAGCGTTACAGAGACCCAGTACTTC
-	TRBJ2-1	-	TRBV2	CASSVTQGPYNEQFF	TGTGCCAGCAGTGTAACACAGGGACCCTACAATGAGCAGTTCTTC
-	TRBJ2-1	few	TRBV5-1	CASSLDQGPPTDEQFF	TGCGCCAGCAGCTTGGATCAGGGACCACCGACAGATGAGCAGTTCTTC
TRBD1	TRBJ1-5	few	TRBV28	CASSHDRGGSNQPQHF	TGTGCCAGCAGCCATGACAGGGGTGGAAGCAATCAGCCCCAGCATTTT
TRBD1	TRBJ2-7	-	TRBV15	CATSRGGQGGREQYF	TGTGCCACCAGCAGAGGAGGACAGGGAGGTAGGGAGCAGTACTTC
-	TRBJ1-4	-	TRBV18	CASSPRGQTNEKLFF	TGTGCCAGCTCACCACGGGGGCAGACTAATGAAAAACTGTTTTTT
-	TRBJ1-1	-	TRBV28	CASSYAGTEAFF	TGTGCCAGCAGTTATGCAGGCACTGAAGCTTTCTTT
TRBD1	TRBJ2-2	-	TRBV9	CASSGQGQANTGELFF	TGTGCCAGCAGCGGCCAAGGACAGGCGAACACCGGGGAGCTGTTTTTT
-	TRBJ2-3	-	TRBV5-1	CASSTHNLFSPDTQYF	TGCGCCAGCAGCACACACAACCTTTTCTCCCCAGATACGCAGTATTTT
-	TRBJ2-1	-	TRBV5-1	CASSPEVQRLYNEQFF	TGCGCCAGCAGCCCGGAGGTGCAGCGACTCTACAATGAGCAGTTCTTC
TRBD1	TRBJ1-2	-	TRBV5-1	CASSETPMEGAIGYTF	TGCGCCAGCAGCGAGACACCGATGGAGGGGGCAATTGGCTACACCTTC
-	TRBJ2-3	-	TRBV7-9	CASSGVVAESTDTQYF	TGTGCCAGCAGCGGGGTAGTGGCGGAGAGCACAGATACGCAGTATTTT
TRBD1	TRBJ2-7	few	TRBV18	CASSRTGDHEQYF	TGTGCCAGCTCACGGACAGGGGACCACGAGCAGTACTTC
-	TRBJ2-1	-	TRBV28	CASSSSLLSYNEQFF	TGTGCCAGCAGTTCTTCTCTCCTCTCCTACAATGAGCAGTTCTTC
-	TRBJ1-1	many	TRBV11-1	CASSQDILNTEAFF	TGTGCCAGCAGCCAGGACATTCTGAACACTGAAGCTTTCTTT
TRBD2	TRBJ2-6	-	TRBV28	CASSRGVNVLTF	TGTGCCAGCTCGCGGGGGGTCAACGTCCTGACTTTC
-	TRBJ1-1	-	TRBV19	CASSVVTGEAFF	TGTGCCAGTAGTGTCGTCACGGGTGAAGCTTTCTTT
TRBD1	TRBJ1-4	-	TRBV19	CASRPGQGGFSGYEKLFF	TGTGCCAGTAGACCTGGACAGGGCGGGTTCTCGGGATATGAAAAACTGTTTTTT
TRBD1	TRBJ1-1	-	TRBV2	CASRDTPTGLNEAFF	TGTGCCAGCAGGGATACCCCGACAGGGTTGAATGAAGCTTTCTTT
TRBD2	TRBJ2-7	once	TRBV5-6	CASSSTRLAGAGQYF	TGTGCCAGCAGCTCCACACGACTAGCGGGAGCAGGGCAGTACTTC
-	TRBJ1-1	few	TRBV19	CASSPTRTEAFF	TGTGCCAGTAGTCCCACAAGGACTGAAGCTTTCTTT
TRBD2	TRBJ2-2	few	TRBV28	CASSSPGLAGDTGELFF	TGTGCCAGCAGCTCTCCCGGACTAGCGGGAGACACCGGGGAGCTGTTTTTT
-	TRBJ2-3	-	TRBV4-1	CASSQYSTDTQYF	TGCGCCAGCAGCCAATATAGCACAGATACGCAGTATTTT
TRBD2	TRBJ2-1	-	TRBV6-4	CASSKLAGAREQFF	TGTGCCAGCAGTAAACTAGCGGGAGCACGTGAGCAGTTCTTC
-	TRBJ1-5	few	TRBV11-2	CASSLGGQINQPQHF	TGTGCCAGCAGCTTAGGTGGACAGATCAATCAGCCCCAGCATTTT
TRBD1	TRBJ2-1	-	TRBV5-1	CASSGQGVYNEQFF	TGCGCCAGCAGTGGGCAGGGGGTCTACAATGAGCAGTTCTTC
TRBD1	TRBJ1-1	many	TRBV7-2	CASSYRGGTEAFF	TGTGCCAGCAGTTACAGGGGGGGCACTGAAGCTTTCTTT
-	TRBJ2-1	-	TRBV4-2	CASSQDFGVNEQFF	TGTGCCAGCAGCCAAGATTTTGGGGTCAATGAGCAGTTCTTC
-	TRBJ1-1	few	TRBV5-1	CASSLRPGTEAFF	TGCGCCAGCAGCTTGAGGCCGGGCACTGAAGCTTTCTTT
-	TRBJ2-5	-	TRBV7-2	CASSRWGDTETQYF	TGTGCCAGCAGTAGGTGGGGAGATACAGAGACCCAGTACTTC
-	TRBJ1-5	-	TRBV28	CASSSQGQSLPQHF	TGTGCCAGCAGTTCCCAGGGGCAGTCGCTGCCCCAGCATTTT
-	TRBJ2-3	-	TRBV2	CASKAGVITDTQYF	TGTGCCAGCAAGGCAGGGGTCATCACAGATACGCAGTATTTT
-	TRBJ2-3	-	TRBV4-3	CASSQDLYGDTQYF	TGCGCCAGCAGCCAAGATCTCTACGGAGATACGCAGTATTTT
TRBD1	TRBJ2-1	-	TRBV28	CASSSQGAATYNEQFF	TGTGCCAGCAGTTCCCAGGGGGCGGCCACCTACAATGAGCAGTTCTTC
TRBD1	TRBJ2-7	-	TRBV19	CASSIDRDRYYEQYF	TGTGCCAGTAGTATAGACCGGGACAGGTACTACGAGCAGTACTTC
-	TRBJ2-1	-	TRBV5-6	CASSFPSRRVNEQFF	TGTGCCAGCAGCTTCCCGAGTCGGAGGGTCAATGAGCAGTTCTTC
-	TRBJ2-3	-	TRBV7-9	CASSLDGASTDTQYF	TGTGCCAGCAGCTTAGACGGGGCTAGCACAGATACGCAGTATTTT
TRBD2	TRBJ2-3	few	TRBV19	CASTPGLAIDTQYF	TGTGCCAGTACTCCGGGACTAGCAATAGATACGCAGTATTTT